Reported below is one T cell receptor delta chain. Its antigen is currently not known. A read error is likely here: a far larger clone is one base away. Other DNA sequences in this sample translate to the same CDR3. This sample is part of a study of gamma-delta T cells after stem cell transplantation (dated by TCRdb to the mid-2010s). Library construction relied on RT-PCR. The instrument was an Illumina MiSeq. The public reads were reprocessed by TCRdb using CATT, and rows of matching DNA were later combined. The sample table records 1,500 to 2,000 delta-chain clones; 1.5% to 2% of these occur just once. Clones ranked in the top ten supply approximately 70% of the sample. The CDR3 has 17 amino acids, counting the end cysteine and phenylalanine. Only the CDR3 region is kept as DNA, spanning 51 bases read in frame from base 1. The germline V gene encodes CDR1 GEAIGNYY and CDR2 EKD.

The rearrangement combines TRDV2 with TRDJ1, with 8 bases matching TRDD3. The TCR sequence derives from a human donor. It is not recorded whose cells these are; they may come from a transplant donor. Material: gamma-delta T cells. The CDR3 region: CACDTLDGGGSADKLIF. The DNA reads TGTGCCTGCGACACCCTCGACGGTGGGGGATCAGCCGATAAACTCATCTTT.